Described below is a single TCR beta chain sequence and its context. These data belong to a study of shared clonotypes between healthy human individuals. V dropped 6 bases and J dropped 2; count of bases not matched to a gene: 7. CDR3 length: 14 residues. CDR1 is LGHNT, CDR2 FRNRAP, per germline. Repertoires were generated with immunoSEQ multiplex PCR, while TCRdb's copy carries only in-frame clones and drops some. The top ten clones hold approximately 1.5% of a sample with 850,000 to 1,200,000 clones, more than 60% of them seen once. The source is a man aged 18 to 30 in good health. Sample: memory CD4+ T cells sorted from blood. This sample's subset: CD45RA-negative fraction. V is TRBV12-5 and J is TRBJ2-7, with TRBD1 matching over 7 bases. CDR3 sequence reads: CASGEGQPPYEQYF. The CDR3 nucleotides read TGTGCTAGTGGCGAGGGACAGCCTCCCTACGAGCAGTACTTC.